This T cell receptor beta chain originates from a study of cytomegalovirus exposure and HLA in healthy donors. Findings and limits, study-wide: In a later analysis, V- and J-gene trimming of beta chains associated with a DCLRE1C missense variant, replicated independently.

This clone has just one count. Its antigen is as yet unknown. Germline CDR1 is LNHDA and CDR2 is SQIVND (reference sequence). V lost 6 bases and J lost 5; bases outside the gene matches: 8. The CDR3 extends over 15 amino acids. Both 60 Vbeta primers and 13 Jbeta primers went into the PCR. The repertoire was sequenced with immunoSEQ multiplex PCR; TCRdb's copy has only in-frame clones and lacks some. Of tens of thousands of clones detected, approximately 83% appear once; the ten largest clones hold about 10%. The rearrangement uses TRBV19 and TRBJ2-7; TRBD2 matches 12 bases. The TCR sequence derives from a female donor in good health and CMV-seronegative. Sequencing used PBMCs. CDR3: CASRGRLAGADEQYF. The CDR3 bases are TGTGCCAGTAGAGGAAGACTAGCGGGAGCCGACGAGCAGTACTTC. Drawing the rest from reference TRBV19 and TRBJ2-7, the complete variable domain is DGGITQSPKYLFRKEGQNVTLSCEQNLNHDAMYWYRQDPGQGLRLIYYSQIVNDFQKGDIAEGYSVSREKKESFPLTVTSAQKNPTAFYLCASRGRLAGADEQYFGPGTRLTVT.